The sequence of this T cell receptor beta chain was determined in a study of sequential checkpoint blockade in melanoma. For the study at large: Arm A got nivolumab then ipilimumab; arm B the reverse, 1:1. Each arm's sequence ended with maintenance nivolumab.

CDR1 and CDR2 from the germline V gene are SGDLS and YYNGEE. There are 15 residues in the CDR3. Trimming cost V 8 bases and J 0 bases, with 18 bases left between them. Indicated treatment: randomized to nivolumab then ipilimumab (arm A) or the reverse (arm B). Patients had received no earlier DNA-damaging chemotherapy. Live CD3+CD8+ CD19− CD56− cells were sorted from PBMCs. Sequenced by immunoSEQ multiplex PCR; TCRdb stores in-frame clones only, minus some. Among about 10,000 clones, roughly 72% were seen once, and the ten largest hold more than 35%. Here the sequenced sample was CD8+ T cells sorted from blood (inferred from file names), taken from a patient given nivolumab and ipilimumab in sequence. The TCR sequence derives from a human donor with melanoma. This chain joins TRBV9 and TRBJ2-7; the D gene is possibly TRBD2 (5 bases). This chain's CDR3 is CASSYGPGFSYEQYF. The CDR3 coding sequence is TGTGCCAGTTCATACGGGCCGGGATTCTCCTACGAGCAGTACTTC.